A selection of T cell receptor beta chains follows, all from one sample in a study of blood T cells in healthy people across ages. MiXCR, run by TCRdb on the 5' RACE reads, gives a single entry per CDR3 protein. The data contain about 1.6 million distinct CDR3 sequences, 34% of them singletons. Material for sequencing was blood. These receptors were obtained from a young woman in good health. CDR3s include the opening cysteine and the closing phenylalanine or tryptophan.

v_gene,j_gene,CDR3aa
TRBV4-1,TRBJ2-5,CASSQDNLPRYPDNNEQYF
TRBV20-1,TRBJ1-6,CSARVDRGNSPLHF
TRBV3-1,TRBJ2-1,CASSQEAQSYNEQFF
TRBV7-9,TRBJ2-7,CASSPRTGLEADEQYF
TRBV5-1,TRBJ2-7,CASSGPPSEYEQYF
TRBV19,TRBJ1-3,CASRSSGNTIYF
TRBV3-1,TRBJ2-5,CASSQVKAGGPGTQYF
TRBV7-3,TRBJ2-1,CASSLGGTEGYNEQFF
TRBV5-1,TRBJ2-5,CASSSTGGLETQYF
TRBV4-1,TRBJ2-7,CASSQVFPGQGLTYEQYF
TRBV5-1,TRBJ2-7,CASSLGGNPLLEQYF
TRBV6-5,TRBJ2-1,CASSLSGPRDNEQFF
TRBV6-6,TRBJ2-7,CASSYSRSSGYEQYF
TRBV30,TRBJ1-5,CAWSREGNQPQHF
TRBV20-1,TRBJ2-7,CSAMTLSYEQYF
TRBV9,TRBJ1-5,CASSRGEGLSLNQPQHF
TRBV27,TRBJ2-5,CASSFRMGFQETQYF
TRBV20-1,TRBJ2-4,CSAVDRGSYFQYF
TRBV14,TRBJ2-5,CASSPSGRREETQYF
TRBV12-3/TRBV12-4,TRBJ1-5,CARPEGWPQHF
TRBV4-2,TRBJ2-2,CASSPPGTGDTGELFF
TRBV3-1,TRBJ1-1,CASSQEGKIMNTEAFF
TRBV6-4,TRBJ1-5,CASSAIHSYNQPQHF
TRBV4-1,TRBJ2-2,CASCRLAEATGELFF
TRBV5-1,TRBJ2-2,CASSTEAGGTNTGELFF
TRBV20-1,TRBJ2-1,CSARVRTNFYNEQFF